This T cell receptor beta chain was identified during a study of blood T cell repertoires in COVID-19. CDR1 and CDR2 from the germline V gene are LNHDA and SQIVND (reference sequence). This CDR3 is 15 amino acids long. The V and J ends lost 7 bases and 7 bases, in that order; junction bases with no gene match: 12. The protocol was immunoSEQ multiplex PCR, while the TCRdb copy is restricted to in-frame clones and leaves out a portion. The table lists under 200,000 clones, 80% of them singletons. This chain connects TRBV19 to TRBJ2-1; 8 bases match TRBD1. The sequenced material came from PBMCs or T cells enriched from blood (not recorded which). The TCR sequence derives from an older woman who had recovered from COVID-19. The CDR3 DNA is TGTGCCAGTACAGGGGGCAGCTATTTCGGGAATGAGCAGTTCTTC. Encoded protein: CASTGGSYFGNEQFF.